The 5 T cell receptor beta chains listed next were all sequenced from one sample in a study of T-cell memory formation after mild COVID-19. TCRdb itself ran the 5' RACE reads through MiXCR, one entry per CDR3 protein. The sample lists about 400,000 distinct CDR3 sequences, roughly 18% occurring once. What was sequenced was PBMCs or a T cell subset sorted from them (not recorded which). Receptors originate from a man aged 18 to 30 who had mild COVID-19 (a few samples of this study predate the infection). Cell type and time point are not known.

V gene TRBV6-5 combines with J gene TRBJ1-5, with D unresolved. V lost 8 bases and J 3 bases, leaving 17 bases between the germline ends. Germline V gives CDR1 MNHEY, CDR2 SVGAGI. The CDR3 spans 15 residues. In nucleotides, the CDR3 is TGTGCCAGCGGGTACCCGGCGGATTACAATCAGCCCCAGCATTTT. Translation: CASGYPADYNQPQHF.

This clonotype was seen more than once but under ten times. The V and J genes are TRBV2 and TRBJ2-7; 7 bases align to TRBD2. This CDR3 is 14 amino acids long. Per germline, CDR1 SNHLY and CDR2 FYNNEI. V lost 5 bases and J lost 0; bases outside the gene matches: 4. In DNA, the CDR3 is TGTGCCAGCAGTCTTCTAGCGGTCTCCTACGAGCAGTACGTC. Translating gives CASSLLAVSYEQYV.

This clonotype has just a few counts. The CDR3 nucleotides are TGTGCCAGCAGTTTAGAGTGGGGGGGACAGGGAGATGAGACCCAGTACTTC. Translation: CASSLEWGGQGDETQYF. The J gene is TRBJ2-5, the V gene TRBV12-3 or TRBV12-4; 9 bases are shared with TRBD1. CDR3 size: 17 residues. After removal of 1 base from V and 5 bases from J, the junction contained 11 bases not matched to a gene.

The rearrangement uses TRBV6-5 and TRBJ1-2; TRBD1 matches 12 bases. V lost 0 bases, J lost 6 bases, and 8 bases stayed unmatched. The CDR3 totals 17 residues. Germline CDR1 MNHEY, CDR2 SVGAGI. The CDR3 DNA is TGTGCCAGCAGTTACTCGGGACAGGGGGCCCCTCCGGATGGCTACACCTTC. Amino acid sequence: CASSYSGQGAPPDGYTF.

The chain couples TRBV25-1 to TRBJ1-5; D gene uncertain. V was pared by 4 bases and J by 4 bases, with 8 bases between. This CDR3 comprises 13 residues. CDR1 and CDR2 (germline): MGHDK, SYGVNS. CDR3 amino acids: CASSGSGNQPQHF. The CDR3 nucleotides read TGTGCCAGCAGTGGGAGCGGGAATCAGCCCCAGCATTTT. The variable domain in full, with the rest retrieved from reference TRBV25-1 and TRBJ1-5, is EADIYQTPRYLVIGTGKKITLECSQTMGHDKMYWYQQDPGMELHLIHYSYGVNSTEKGDLSSESTVSRIRTEHFPLTLESARPSHTSQYLCASSGSGNQPQHFGDGTRLSIL.